A single T cell receptor (beta chain) is shown here with its context. The sample comes from a study of Ad26.COV2.S vaccination and SARS-CoV-2 variants. Specified treatment: roughly 20 received Ad26.COV2.S at low or high dose, single or two shots; a few received placebo; per-sample allocation not given. Specimen acquisition occurred on day 63 following the initial vaccine or placebo injection. Generated by immunoSEQ multiplex PCR, the TCRdb table keeps only in-frame clones and is missing some. The table shows about 350,000 clones, with about 87% occurring only once. V was pared by 4 bases and J by 0 bases, with 3 bases between. CDR1 is LGHDT and CDR2 is YNNKEL in the germline V gene (reference sequence). This CDR3 has 12 amino acids.

This receptor was taken from a person aged 18-65 years who received the Ad26.COV2.S COVID-19 vaccine or a placebo. The chain couples TRBV3-1 (or the pseudogene TRBV3-2) to TRBJ2-5; unclear D gene. The source material was peripheral blood, sampled in a trial of Ad26.COV2.S vaccine versus placebo. The chain's CDR3 is CASSRNQETQYF. The DNA of the CDR3 is TGTGCCAGCAGCCGTAACCAAGAGACCCAGTACTTC.